This T cell receptor beta chain is drawn from a study of blood T cell repertoires in COVID-19. About the study: The United States, Italy and Spain supplied acute and convalescent COVID-19 samples.

The assay was immunoSEQ multiplex PCR, and TCRdb's table has in-frame clones only and misses some. This sample yields around 16,000 clones, of which 76% are seen a single time; around a third belongs to the top ten. V was cut by 0 bases and J by 1 base, with 7 bases left in between. This CDR3 is 14 amino acids long. From germline, CDR1 is SGHRS and CDR2 YFSETQ. V and J are TRBV5-1 and TRBJ1-1; D remains unclear. The specimen sequenced was peripheral blood. The sequence was obtained from a man between 65 and 85 years old with active or convalescent COVID-19. The CDR3 here is CASSLDIQNTEAFF. The CDR3, as DNA: TGCGCCAGCAGCTTGGACATTCAGAACACTGAAGCTTTCTTT.